The entry that follows covers one T cell receptor beta chain sequence. These data originate in a study of blood T cell repertoires in COVID-19. Generated by immunoSEQ multiplex PCR, the TCRdb table keeps only in-frame clones and is missing some. The table includes around 300,000 clones, approximately 89% detected once. The CDR3 runs 15 residues. Germline CDR1 and CDR2: MGHRA and YSYEKL. V shed 0 bases and J 6 bases; nucleotides not matched to a gene: 7. The V call is TRBV4-1, the J call TRBJ2-7; 8 bases agree with TRBD1. Input material: PBMCs or T cells enriched from blood (not recorded which). The clonotype comes from a woman under 30 who had recovered from COVID-19. This CDR3 is CASSQDPEQGVEQYF. As DNA, the CDR3 is TGCGCCAGCAGCCAAGATCCGGAACAGGGGGTCGAGCAGTACTTC.